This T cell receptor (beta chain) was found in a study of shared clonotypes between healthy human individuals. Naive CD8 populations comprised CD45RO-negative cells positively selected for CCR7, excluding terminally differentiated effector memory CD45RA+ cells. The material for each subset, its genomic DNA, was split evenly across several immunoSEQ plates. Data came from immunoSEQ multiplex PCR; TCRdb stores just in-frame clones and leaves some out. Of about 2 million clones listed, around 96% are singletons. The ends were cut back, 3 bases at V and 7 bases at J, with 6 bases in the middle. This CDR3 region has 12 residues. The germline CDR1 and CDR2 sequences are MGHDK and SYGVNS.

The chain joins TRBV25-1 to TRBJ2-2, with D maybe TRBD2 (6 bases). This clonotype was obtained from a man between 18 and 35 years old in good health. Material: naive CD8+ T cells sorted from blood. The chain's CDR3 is CASSDGSGELFF. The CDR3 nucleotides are TGTGCCAGCAGTGACGGGAGCGGGGAGCTGTTTTTT.